Ten or more counts support the clone carrying this TCR beta chain. The CDR3 runs 15 residues. The germline V and J ends were trimmed by 0 bases and 11 bases, with 22 bases remaining between them. The germline gives CDR1 DFQATT, CDR2 SNEGSKA (reference sequence). Single cDNA molecules in the library carried unique molecular identifiers attached during preparation. Each CDR3 protein gets one entry after TCRdb re-called the RACE reads with MiXCR. Among tens of thousands of distinct CDR3 sequences, approximately 6.3% were seen once, and the ten largest hold roughly 9%. The data are from a study of human T cells and chemical hapten exposure. The time point is: patch test 1, 2 weeks after DPC sensitization. Treatment reported: therapeutic diphenylcyclopropenone sensitization with weekly scalp DPC. The template was total RNA from unfractionated whole blood.

The genes are TRBV20-1 and TRBJ1-1; no reliable D call. This clonotype originated in a woman aged 25 to 45 with alopecia areata. Some clones in this sample may be carry-over from other donors' samples. Sequencing was performed on whole blood, taken in connection with sensitization to the hapten diphenylcyclopropenone (DPC). The CDR3 loop is CSARDSGIGVFRAFF. The CDR3 nucleotides are TGCAGTGCTAGAGATTCGGGGATCGGGGTTTTTAGGGCTTTCTTT.